The entry below gives a single T cell receptor beta chain sequence along with its context. As yet, its antigen is unknown. The repertoire was sequenced with immunoSEQ multiplex PCR; TCRdb's copy has only in-frame clones and lacks some. There are roughly 80,000 clones in the sample; roughly 91% occur only once, and about 1.4% lies in the top ten. Related graft donors supplied nonmyeloablative bone marrow transplants, and mixed chimerism was transient. Thawed PBMCs were FACS-sorted into unstimulated CD4+CD25+CD127- regulatory T cells, CD4+CD25- non-regulatory cells, CD4 and CD8 cells. The entry originates in a study of Tregs in tolerant kidney transplant recipients. Study-level results: Tolerant patients' donor-specific Tregs expanded beyond overall Tregs, suggesting antigen-driven growth.

The TCR was taken from a human patient who received a combined kidney and bone marrow transplant. Some T cells here may be from the graft donor. The input for sequencing was CD4+ T cells from blood (PBMCs), taken 24 months after the transplant.

The CDR3 sequence is CAQGNRDSAYEQYF. The CDR3 bases are TGTGCCCAGGGGAACCGGGACAGTGCCTACGAGCAGTACTTC. The J gene is TRBJ2-7, the V gene TRBV30, with 7 bases lining up with TRBD1. The J segment lost 2 bases and the V segment lost 8 bases, leaving 12 bases of the junction unmatched. The CDR3 has 14 amino acids. CDR1 GTSNPN and CDR2 SVGIG come from the germline V gene (reference sequence).